The 24 T cell receptor beta chains reported below all come from one sample, sequenced in a study of identical twins. Each CDR3 protein is one row after TCRdb ran MiXCR on the 5' RACE reads. The sample includes roughly 630,000 distinct CDR3 sequences, 7.1% of them seen just once. These sequences were also reported in another study, on yellow fever vaccine responses in identical twins.

The sequenced sample was PBMCs. These receptors originate from a woman between 18 and 29 years old in good health.

This clonotype was recorded at least ten times. The V gene is TRBV10-3, the J gene TRBJ2-3, with TRBD2 matching over 9 bases. The germline V gene encodes CDR1 ENHRY and CDR2 SYGVKD. Unmatched junction bases numbered 4, after V lost 4 bases and J lost 2 bases. The CDR3 runs to 15 residues. The DNA for the CDR3 is TGTGCCATCAGTGGCAAGCGGGGGGACACAGATACGCAGTATTTT. Translation: CAISGKRGDTDTQYF.

In its sample, this clonotype was seen a few times. The CDR3 is CAISDGQVYEQYV. CDR3 DNA: TGTGCCATCAGCGACGGACAGGTCTACGAGCAGTACGTC. V gene TRBV10-3 combines with J gene TRBJ2-7; TRBD1 matches at 7 bases. J gave up 3 bases and V 6 bases, and 5 bases lay outside the gene matches. This CDR3 has 13 amino acids. The germline gives CDR1 ENHRY, CDR2 SYGVKD.

V is TRBV18 and J is TRBJ1-4; possible D gene TRBD1, 6 bases. The CDR3 is 15 amino acids. CDR1 and CDR2 from the germline V gene are KGHSH and LQKENI. V lost 5 bases to trimming and J lost 4 bases, with 14 bases between them. The CDR3 spells CASSDQGQINEKLFF. For the CDR3, the DNA is TGTGCCAGCTCAGACCAAGGACAGATTAATGAAAAACTGTTTTTT.

This clonotype was observed a few times. This sequence joins TRBV5-1 and TRBJ2-3; TRBD1 agrees at 9 bases. V lost 2 bases, J lost 6 bases, and 10 bases stayed unmatched. This CDR3 has 16 amino acids. Germline CDR1 SGHRS, CDR2 YFSETQ. The CDR3, as DNA: TGCGCCAGCAGCTTAAGGGACAGGGTGTCTTTGGATACGCAGTATTTT. Its translation is CASSLRDRVSLDTQYF.

This clonotype was seen a few times. V is TRBV6-5 and J is TRBJ2-3; the D is unclear. The V and J ends lost 0 bases and 5 bases respectively, with 9 bases between them. CDR1 is MNHEY, CDR2 SVGAGI, per germline. CDR3 size: 14 residues. This chain's CDR3 is CASSYSPPRDTQYF. The CDR3 DNA reads TGTGCCAGCAGTTACTCCCCCCCCCGAGATACGCAGTATTTT.

This clonotype was seen a few times. The chain is built from TRBV2 and TRBJ2-2; no firm D call. The CDR3 totals 19 residues. The V gene lost 3 bases and the J gene lost 0 bases, with 20 bases spanning the gap. CDR1 is SNHLY and CDR2 is FYNNEI in the germline V gene. The chain's CDR3 is CASSDGSMTINANTGELFF. In DNA form, the CDR3 reads TGTGCCAGCAGTGACGGGTCAATGACAATAAACGCGAACACCGGGGAGCTGTTTTTT.

The table lists this clonotype with many counts. The J gene is TRBJ2-3, the V gene TRBV29-1; TRBD1 might be the D (6 bases). The CDR3 totals 13 residues. V lost 1 base, J lost 5 bases, and 10 bases lay in between. Germline CDR1 is SQVTM and CDR2 is ANQGSEA. Here the CDR3 DNA reads TGCAGCGTTGAAGGACAGGTCAAAGATACGCAGTATTTT. It is translated as CSVEGQVKDTQYF.

This clonotype was detected only a few times. The rearrangement joins TRBV6-5 to TRBJ1-2, with 9 bases that match TRBD1. The CDR3 loop spans 12 amino acids. Germline trimming cut 10 bases from V and 2 bases from J; bases unmatched to any gene: 2. Germline V gives CDR1 MNHEY, CDR2 SVGAGI. CDR3 loop: CATGTGNYGYTF. The CDR3 DNA follows: TGTGCCACCGGGACAGGGAACTATGGCTACACCTTC.

This clonotype has more than one count but fewer than ten. V gene TRBV25-1 combines with J gene TRBJ2-1; 10 positions match TRBD2. This CDR3 spans 16 amino acids. CDR1 and CDR2 from the germline V gene are MGHDK and SYGVNS. Losses at the gene ends were 4 bases for V and 3 bases for J; bases not matched to a gene: 6. CDR3 sequence: CASSGTGLALYNEQFF. The CDR3 DNA sequence: TGTGCCAGCAGTGGGACGGGACTAGCGCTCTACAATGAGCAGTTCTTC.

The chain has TRBV7-9 and TRBJ1-1; D is perhaps TRBD1 (5 bases). Germline CDR1 is SEHNR and CDR2 is FQNEAQ (reference sequence). The CDR3 sequence is 15 residues long. Trimming shortened V by 5 bases and J by 4 bases, and 17 bases separated the two germline ends. CDR3 region: CASSHDPDGATEAFF. The CDR3 DNA reads TGTGCCAGCAGCCATGATCCCGACGGGGCCACTGAAGCTTTCTTT.

This clonotype has ten or more counts. The chain joins TRBV7-2 to TRBJ2-5; D remains unclear. Trimming left V 0 bases short and J 5 bases short, with 4 bases between. Germline-derived CDR1 and CDR2 are SGHTA and FQGNSA. CDR3 length: 12 amino acids. The CDR3 DNA reads TGTGCCAGCAGCTTAGCGGTGGAGACCCAGTACTTC. It codes for CASSLAVETQYF.

The sample holds a few counts of this clonotype. The rearrangement uses TRBV6-1 and TRBJ2-7; D gene ambiguous. Germline CDR1 MNHNS, CDR2 SASEGT. This CDR3 region has 13 residues. Trimming took 6 bases from V and 2 from J, leaving 11 bases between them. For the CDR3, the DNA is TGTGCCAGCAGAGCTGGTGGAGCCTACGAGCAGTACTTC. Protein sequence: CASRAGGAYEQYF.

The chain couples TRBV14 to TRBJ2-3, with 7 positions matching TRBD2. This CDR3 has 15 amino acids. With V trimmed by 2 bases and J by 3 bases, 5 bases remained unmatched. Germline CDR1 is SGHDN and CDR2 is FVKESK. The CDR3 nucleotides are TGTGCCAGCAGCCAATATGGCGGGAGAACAGATACGCAGTATTTT. This gives the protein CASSQYGGRTDTQYF.

This sequence joins TRBV20-1 and TRBJ1-5; D unclear. Germline-derived CDR1 and CDR2 are DFQATT and SNEGSKA (reference sequence). V lost 3 bases to trimming and J lost 7 bases, with 10 bases between them. The CDR3 has 12 amino acids. CDR3 nucleotides: TGCAGTGCTAGGGGGTTGGGGCAGCCCCAGCATTTT. Protein sequence: CSARGLGQPQHF.

This clonotype was detected many times. The CDR3 protein is CASSHPRQGNTGELFF. The DNA of the CDR3 is TGCGCCAGCAGCCACCCAAGACAGGGAAACACCGGGGAGCTGTTTTTT. The chain is built from TRBV4-1 and TRBJ2-2; 7 bases line up with TRBD1. CDR1 and CDR2 from the germline V gene are MGHRA and YSYEKL. With 3 bases clipped from V and 2 bases from J, the junction kept 6 bases outside the gene matches. The CDR3 consists of 16 residues.

A few counts support this clonotype. This sequence joins TRBV7-9 and TRBJ2-3; TRBD2 matches 10 bases. The CDR3 is made up of 17 amino acids. The V and J ends lost 4 bases and 2 bases, in that order; junction bases with no gene match: 9. Germline assignment: CDR1 SEHNR and CDR2 FQNEAQ (reference sequence). The CDR3 nucleotides read TGTGCCAGCAGCTCCGGACTAGCGGAAGGTTTCACAGATACGCAGTATTTT. It codes for CASSSGLAEGFTDTQYF.

The sample holds many counts of this clonotype. The chain uses TRBV29-1 and TRBJ1-1; D call uncertain. Germline V gene data show CDR1 as SQVTM and CDR2 as ANQGSEA. The CDR3 is made up of 14 amino acids. V lost 4 bases and J 0 bases, leaving 12 bases between the germline ends. In nucleotides, the CDR3 is TGCAGCGTTGTGAAGAATGACATGAACACTGAAGCTTTCTTT. Translated, it gives CSVVKNDMNTEAFF.

This clonotype turned up a few times. The V gene is TRBV3-1, the J gene TRBJ2-7; 9 positions match TRBD2. The germline V gene has CDR1 LGHDT and CDR2 YNNKEL (reference sequence). V shed 1 base and J 1 base; nucleotides not matched to a gene: 5. This CDR3 comprises 16 residues. Written as DNA, the CDR3 is TGTGCCAGCAGCCAAGGGGGGCTAGCGGGATCCTACGAGCAGTACTTC. It encodes CASSQGGLAGSYEQYF.

This clonotype has a count of ten or more. CDR3 nucleotides: TGTGCCATCAGTGAAGGTCCAGGGTCCTACGAGCAGTACGTC. It is translated as CAISEGPGSYEQYV. The chain carries TRBV10-3 and TRBJ2-7, with D perhaps matching TRBD1 (5 bases). The CDR3 loop spans 14 amino acids. Germline V gives CDR1 ENHRY, CDR2 SYGVKD. The germline V and J ends were trimmed by 3 bases and 1 base, with 10 bases remaining between them.

This clonotype was observed a handful of times. V gene TRBV29-1 combines with J gene TRBJ1-1, with no clear D. The CDR3 is 9 amino acids. Germline V lookup: CDR1 SQVTM, CDR2 ANQGSEA. Trimming pared 5 bases from V and 7 bases from J, leaving 5 bases between. This CDR3 is CSVQNEAFF. CDR3 coding DNA: TGCAGCGTTCAGAATGAAGCTTTCTTT.

The chain is built from TRBV5-5 and TRBJ2-7, with D maybe TRBD2 (5 bases). With 9 bases removed from V and 6 bases from J, the gap between germline ends came to 19 bases. The germline CDR1 and CDR2 sequences are SGHKS and YYEKEE (reference sequence). The CDR3 spans 13 residues. The CDR3 here is CAMSTGSLGEQYF. CDR3 in DNA: TGTGCCATGAGCACTGGGAGCCTCGGCGAGCAGTACTTC.

This clonotype was counted many times. V and J are TRBV5-1 and TRBJ1-1; D not certain. The V gene's germline CDR1 is SGHRS and CDR2 YFSETQ. This CDR3 contains 14 residues. V was trimmed by 0 bases and J by 0 bases, leaving 6 bases between them. The CDR3 loop is CASSLAGMNTEAFF. In DNA form, the CDR3 reads TGCGCCAGCAGCTTGGCGGGCATGAACACTGAAGCTTTCTTT.

This chain links TRBV5-1 with TRBJ2-2; D perhaps matches TRBD1 (5 bases). CDR1 and CDR2 from the germline V gene are SGHRS and YFSETQ. Trimming stripped 8 bases from V and 3 bases from J, with 11 bases between. CDR3 size: 13 residues. As DNA, the CDR3 is TGCGCCAGTTTTCAGGGTGACACCGGGGAGCTGTTTTTT. Protein: CASFQGDTGELFF. The complete variable domain, with remaining parts taken from reference TRBV5-1 and TRBJ2-2, reads KAGVTQTPRYLIKTRGQQVTLSCSPISGHRSVSWYQQTPGQGLQFLFEYFSETQRNKGNFPGRFSGRQFSNSRSEMNVSTLELGDSALYLCASFQGDTGELFFGEGSRLTVL.

This clonotype has only a few counts. V usage is TRBV20-1 and J usage is TRBJ2-5; TRBD1 might be the D (6 bases). The V gene's germline CDR1 is DFQATT and CDR2 SNEGSKA (reference sequence). There are 14 residues in the CDR3. V was clipped by 3 bases and J by 2 bases, with 13 bases between them. This CDR3 reads CSASDTGLQETQYF. The CDR3 DNA reads as TGCAGTGCTAGCGACACAGGGTTGCAAGAGACCCAGTACTTC.